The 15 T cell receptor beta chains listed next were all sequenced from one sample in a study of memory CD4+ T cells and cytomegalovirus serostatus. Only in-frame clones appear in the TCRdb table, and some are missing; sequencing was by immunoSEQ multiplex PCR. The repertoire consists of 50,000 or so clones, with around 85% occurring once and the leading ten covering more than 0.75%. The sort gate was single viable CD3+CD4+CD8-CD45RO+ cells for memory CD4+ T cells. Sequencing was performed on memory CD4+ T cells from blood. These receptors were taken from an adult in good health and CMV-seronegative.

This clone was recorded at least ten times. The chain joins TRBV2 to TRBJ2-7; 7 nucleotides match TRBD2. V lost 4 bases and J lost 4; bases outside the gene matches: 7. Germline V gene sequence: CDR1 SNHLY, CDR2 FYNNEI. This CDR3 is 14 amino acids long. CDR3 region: CASSALARVYEQYF. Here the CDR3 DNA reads TGTGCCAGCAGTGCACTAGCGAGAGTATACGAGCAGTACTTC.

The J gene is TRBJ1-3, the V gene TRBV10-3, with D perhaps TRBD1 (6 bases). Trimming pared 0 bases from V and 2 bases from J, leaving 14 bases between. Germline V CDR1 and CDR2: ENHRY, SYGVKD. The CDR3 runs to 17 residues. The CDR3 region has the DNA TGTGCCATCAGTGAGTCCCTATTTGAGGGGGCTGGAAACACCATATATTTT. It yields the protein CAISESLFEGAGNTIYF.

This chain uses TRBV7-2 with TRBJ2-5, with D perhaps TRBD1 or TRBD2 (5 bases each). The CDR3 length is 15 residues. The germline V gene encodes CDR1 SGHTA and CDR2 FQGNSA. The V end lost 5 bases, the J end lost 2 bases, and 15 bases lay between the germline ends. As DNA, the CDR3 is TGTGCCAGCAGCCTAAGGTCGGGGCGACAAGAGACCCAGTACTTC. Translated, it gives CASSLRSGRQETQYF.

This CDR3 reads CASSGVTFSAGELFF. The CDR3 DNA is TGTGCCAGCAGCGGGGTGACTTTCTCCGCCGGGGAGCTGTTTTTT. The chain recombines TRBV9 with TRBJ2-2, with D hard to call. Trimming removed 3 bases at V and 6 bases at J, with 15 bases between. The CDR3 has 15 amino acids. The V gene's germline CDR1 is SGDLS and CDR2 YYNGEE.

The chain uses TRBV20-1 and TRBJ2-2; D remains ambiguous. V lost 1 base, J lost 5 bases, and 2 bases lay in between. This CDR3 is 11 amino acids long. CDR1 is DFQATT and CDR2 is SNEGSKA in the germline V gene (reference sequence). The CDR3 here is CSARVTGELFF. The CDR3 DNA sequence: TGCAGTGCTAGAGTTACCGGGGAGCTGTTTTTT.

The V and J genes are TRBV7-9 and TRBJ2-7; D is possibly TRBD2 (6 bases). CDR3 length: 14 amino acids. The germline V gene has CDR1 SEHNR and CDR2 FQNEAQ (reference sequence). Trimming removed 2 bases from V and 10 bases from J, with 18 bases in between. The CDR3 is CASSLKVGGEPQYF. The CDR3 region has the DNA TGTGCCAGCAGCTTAAAGGTCGGAGGGGAGCCCCAGTACTTC.

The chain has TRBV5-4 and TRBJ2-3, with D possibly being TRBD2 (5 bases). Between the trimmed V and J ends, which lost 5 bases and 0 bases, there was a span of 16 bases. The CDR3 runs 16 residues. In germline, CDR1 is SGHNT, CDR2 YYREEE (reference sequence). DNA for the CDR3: TGTGCCAGCAGAGGTCTAGCAGGTCCTAGCACAGATACGCAGTATTTT. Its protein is CASRGLAGPSTDTQYF.

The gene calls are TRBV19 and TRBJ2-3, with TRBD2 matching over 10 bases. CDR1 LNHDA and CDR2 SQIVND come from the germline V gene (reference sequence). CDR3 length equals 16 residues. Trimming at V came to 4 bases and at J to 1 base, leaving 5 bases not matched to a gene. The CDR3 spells CASSRLAGVGTDTQYF. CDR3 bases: TGTGCCAGTAGTAGGCTAGCGGGAGTTGGCACAGATACGCAGTATTTT. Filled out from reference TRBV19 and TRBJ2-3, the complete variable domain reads DGGITQSPKYLFRKEGQNVTLSCEQNLNHDAMYWYRQDPGQGLRLIYYSQIVNDFQKGDIAEGYSVSREKKESFPLTVTSAQKNPTAFYLCASSRLAGVGTDTQYFGPGTRLTVL.

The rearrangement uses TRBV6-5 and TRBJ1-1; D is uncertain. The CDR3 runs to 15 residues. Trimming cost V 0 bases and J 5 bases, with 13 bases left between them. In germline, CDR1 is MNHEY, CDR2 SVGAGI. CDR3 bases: TGTGCCAGCAGTTACTCGGGGAGGGTGGGAACTGAAGCTTTCTTT. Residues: CASSYSGRVGTEAFF.

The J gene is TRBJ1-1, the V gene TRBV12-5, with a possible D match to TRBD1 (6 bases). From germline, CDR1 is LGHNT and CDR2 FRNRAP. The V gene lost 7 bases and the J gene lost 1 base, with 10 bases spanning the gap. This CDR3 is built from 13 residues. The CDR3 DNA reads TGTGCTAGTGCCTTGGGGGCGAACACTGAAGCTTTCTTT. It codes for CASALGANTEAFF.

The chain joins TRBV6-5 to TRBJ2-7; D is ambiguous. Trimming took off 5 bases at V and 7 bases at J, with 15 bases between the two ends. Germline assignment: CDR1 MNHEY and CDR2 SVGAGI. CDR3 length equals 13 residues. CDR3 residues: CASSRNPRQEQYF. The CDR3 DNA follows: TGTGCCAGCAGTCGAAACCCACGGCAGGAGCAGTACTTC.

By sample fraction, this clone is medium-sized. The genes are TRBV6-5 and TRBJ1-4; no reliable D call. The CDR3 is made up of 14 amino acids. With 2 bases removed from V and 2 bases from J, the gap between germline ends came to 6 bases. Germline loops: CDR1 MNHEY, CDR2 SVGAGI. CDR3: CASSYAQTNEKLFF. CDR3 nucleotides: TGTGCCAGCAGTTACGCCCAGACTAATGAAAAACTGTTTTTT.

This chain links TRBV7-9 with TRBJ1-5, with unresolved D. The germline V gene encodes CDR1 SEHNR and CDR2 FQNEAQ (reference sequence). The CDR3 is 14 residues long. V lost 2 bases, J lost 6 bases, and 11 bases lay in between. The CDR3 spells CASSLNTEAQPQHF. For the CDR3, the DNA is TGTGCCAGCAGCTTAAACACAGAGGCTCAGCCCCAGCATTTT.

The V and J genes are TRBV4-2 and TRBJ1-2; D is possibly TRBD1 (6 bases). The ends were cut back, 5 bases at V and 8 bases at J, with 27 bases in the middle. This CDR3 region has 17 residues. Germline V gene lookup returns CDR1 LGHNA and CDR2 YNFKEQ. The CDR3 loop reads CASSLGGTSWDSEGYTF. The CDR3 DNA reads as TGTGCCAGCAGCTTGGGGGGGACAAGTTGGGATTCGGAGGGCTACACCTTC.

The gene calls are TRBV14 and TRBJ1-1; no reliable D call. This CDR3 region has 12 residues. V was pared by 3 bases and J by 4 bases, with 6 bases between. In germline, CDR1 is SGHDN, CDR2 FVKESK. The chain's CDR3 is CASSQTFTEAFF. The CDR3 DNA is TGTGCCAGCAGCCAGACCTTCACTGAAGCTTTCTTT.